This passage covers 26 T cell receptor beta chains from one sample sequenced in a study of blood T cells in healthy people across ages (dated by TCRdb to between 2014 and 2016). Receptor amplification or capture employed 5' RACE. A second roughly 6 to 12 cycle PCR used a sample-barcoded 5' primer and a J-beta primer mix. TCRdb ran its own pipeline on the public reads, namely fastp trimming at Q25 and MiXCR clone calling, and kept in-frame beta chains. CDR3 protein sequences are deduplicated, and each keeps its most common genes and DNA. The sample has 1,800,000 or so distinct CDR3 sequences on record, approximately 39% of them singletons. The ten largest clones add up to 20% to 25% of the sample. Specimen: blood. The source is a human donor in good health.

The V gene is TRBV7-2, the J gene TRBJ1-1, with D tentatively TRBD1 (6 bases). Germline CDR1 and CDR2: SGHTA and FQGNSA. V shed 1 base and J shed 11 bases, with 17 bases lying between them. This CDR3 is built from 14 residues. The DNA of the CDR3 is TGTGCCAGCAGCTTAGACCCTACAGGGCCCAGCGCTTTCTTT. Its protein is CASSLDPTGPSAFF.

The CDR3 nucleotides read TGTGCCAGCAGTGACTCGCCCAGAACCCGTAGCTACGAGCAGTACTTC. As protein: CASSDSPRTRSYEQYF. The chain is built from TRBV6-4 and TRBJ2-5; no reliable D call. Matching the DNA end better, TRBJ2-7 makes the J call doubtful. Germline lookup yields CDR1 MRHNA and CDR2 SNTAGT. The CDR3 runs to 16 residues.

This chain links TRBV25-1 with TRBJ2-5, with TRBD1 as a possible D gene (6 bases). The DNA end is a closer match to TRBJ2-7, so the J assignment may be wrong. CDR1 and CDR2 from the germline V gene are MGHDK and SYGVNS. The CDR3 spans 13 residues. Here the CDR3 DNA reads TGTGCCAGCAGTGTGTCAGGGGCGCACGAGCAGTACTTC. Translation: CASSVSGAHEQYF.

This clonotype was found a few times. The chain combines TRBV12-3 or TRBV12-4 with TRBJ1-2, with D possibly TRBD1 on 5 matching bases. The ends were cut back, 3 bases at V and 8 bases at J, with 10 bases in the middle. There are 12 residues in the CDR3. The CDR3 DNA is TGTGCCAGCAGTTTTGCCCCAGGGGGCTACACCTTC. Its protein product is CASSFAPGGYTF.

This clonotype occurred a few times. The chain uses TRBV4-2 and TRBJ1-1; D is ambiguous. The CDR3 extends over 15 amino acids. Trimming took 1 base from V and 0 from J, leaving 9 bases between them. Germline CDR1 and CDR2: LGHNA and YNFKEQ. The CDR3 coding sequence is TGTGCCAGCAGCCAAGTGTTAAGTCTGAACACTGAAGCTTTCTTT. It is translated as CASSQVLSLNTEAFF.

This clonotype has a count of ten or more. The CDR3 is CASRGTRSDSTYEQYF. Written as DNA, the CDR3 is TGTGCCAGCAGGGGGACAAGGTCCGATTCAACCTACGAGCAGTACTTC. The chain employs TRBV6-6 and TRBJ2-7, with D perhaps TRBD1 (6 bases). This CDR3 has 16 amino acids. Germline-derived CDR1 and CDR2 are MNHNY and SVGAGI (reference sequence). Trimming stripped 6 bases from V and 2 bases from J, with 20 bases between.

The V gene is TRBV20-1, the J gene TRBJ2-5; D perhaps matches TRBD2 (7 bases). The CDR3 loop spans 15 amino acids. The ends were cut back, 6 bases at V and 11 bases at J, with 28 bases in the middle. CDR1 and CDR2 from the germline V gene are DFQATT and SNEGSKA (reference sequence). CDR3 protein: CSANPFGGLRNEQYF. CDR3 nucleotides: TGCAGTGCCAACCCATTCGGGGGGCTTAGAAATGAGCAGTACTTC.

This sequence joins TRBV4-1 and TRBJ1-5, with 9 bases that match TRBD1. V was pared by 3 bases and J by 3 bases, with 15 bases of the junction left unmatched. Germline lookup yields CDR1 MGHRA and CDR2 YSYEKL. There are 19 residues in the CDR3. For the CDR3, the DNA is TGCGCCAGCAGCCATTCCGGGACAGGGAGTTATAGTCCCAATCAGCCCCAGCATTTT. Its translation is CASSHSGTGSYSPNQPQHF.

This clonotype was detected only a few times. The CDR3: CASSLGLLSGNTIYF. Here the CDR3 DNA reads TGTGCCAGCAGTTTGGGGCTACTCTCTGGAAACACCATATATTTT. The rearrangement uses TRBV12-3 or TRBV12-4 and TRBJ1-3, with D possibly TRBD1 on 5 matching bases. CDR3 length equals 15 residues. Trimming pared 3 bases from V and 0 bases from J, leaving 9 bases between.

The DNA for the CDR3 is TGCGCCGGCGTCGACAGGAACACTGAAGCTTTCTTT. The encoded protein is CAGVDRNTEAFF. The V gene is TRBV23-1, the J gene TRBJ1-1; perhaps TRBD1 as D (5 bases). TRBV23-1 is an open reading frame, and its role is uncertain. V lost 11 bases and J 1 base, leaving 11 bases between the germline ends. The CDR3 loop spans 12 amino acids.

The chain employs TRBV2 and TRBJ2-3; 7 bases match TRBD2. The CDR3 has 14 residues. The V gene's germline CDR1 is SNHLY and CDR2 FYNNEI. Trimming cost V 9 bases and J 6 bases; bases outside gene matches: 12. As DNA, the CDR3 is TGTGCCAGTAGGGTGGGACTACAAACGGATACGCAGTATTTT. Translation: CASRVGLQTDTQYF.

This chain connects TRBV2 to TRBJ2-3, with 12 bases that match TRBD2. The V and J ends lost 2 bases and 3 bases, in that order; junction bases with no gene match: 9. Germline V gene data show CDR1 as SNHLY and CDR2 as FYNNEI. CDR3 length: 18 amino acids. In DNA, the CDR3 is TGTGCCAGCAGTGAATTGGCGGCTAGCGGGGGGGCTACAGATACGCAGTATTTT. Amino acids: CASSELAASGGATDTQYF.

This clonotype was picked up a small number of times. The chain combines TRBV4-2 with TRBJ1-4, with D hard to call. Deletions cut 5 bases from V and 0 bases from J, with 13 bases between. CDR3 length: 16 amino acids. Germline V gene lookup returns CDR1 LGHNA and CDR2 YNFKEQ. As DNA, the CDR3 is TGTGCCAGCAGCGAGGCAAGCATATCAACTAATGAAAAACTGTTTTTT. This codes for CASSEASISTNEKLFF.

V is TRBV11-1 and J is TRBJ2-1, with 8 nucleotides matching TRBD2. There are 12 residues in the CDR3. Trimming removed 8 bases from V and 7 bases from J; junction bases left unmatched: 4. Germline CDR1 reads SGHAT; CDR2 reads FQDESV (reference sequence). The CDR3 reads CASGTSSNEQFF. As DNA, the CDR3 is TGTGCCAGCGGGACTAGTAGTAATGAGCAGTTCTTC.

In DNA, the CDR3 is TGTGCCAGCTCACCAATAAGCGGGGGGGCTGGAGAGCAGTACTTC. Translating it yields CASSPISGGAGEQYF. The rearrangement links TRBV18 to TRBJ2-7, with TRBD2 identical over 10 bases. V shed 2 bases, J shed 7 bases, and the junction held 8 bases outside the gene matches. Germline loops: CDR1 KGHSH, CDR2 LQKENI. The CDR3 totals 15 residues. Complete variable domain (other parts from reference TRBV18 and TRBJ2-7): NAGVMQNPRHLVRRRGQEARLRCSPMKGHSHVYWYRQLPEEGLKFMVYLQKENIIDESGMPKERFSAEFPKEGPSILRIQQVVRGDSAAYFCASSPISGGAGEQYFGPGTRLTVT.

This chain connects TRBV27 to TRBJ2-7; 7 bases agree with TRBD1. The ends lost 5 bases at V and 0 bases at J; junction bases unmatched: 7. CDR1 and CDR2 (germline): MNHEY, SMNVEV (reference sequence). This CDR3 is built from 15 residues. The CDR3 loop is CASSSRQGGSYEQYF. CDR3 DNA: TGTGCCAGCAGTAGTAGACAGGGTGGCTCCTACGAGCAGTACTTC.

CDR3 bases: TGTGCCAGCAGTCCACGCTGGACTAGCGGGGACAATGAGCAGTTCTTC. Translating gives CASSPRWTSGDNEQFF. The rearrangement links TRBV27 to TRBJ2-1; TRBD2 agrees at 12 bases. The CDR3 spans 16 residues. Trimming removed 5 bases from V and 5 bases from J; junction bases left unmatched: 7. Germline-derived CDR1 and CDR2 are MNHEY and SMNVEV (reference sequence).

This clonotype has at least ten counts. This rearrangement joins TRBV12-3 or TRBV12-4 to TRBJ2-6; D is unresolved. This CDR3 has 13 residues. Trimming removed 6 bases at V and 3 bases at J, with 6 bases between. CDR3 nucleotides: TGTGCCAGCAGCGATTTTGGGGCCAACGTCCTGACTTTC. It encodes CASSDFGANVLTF.

Details on this clonotype: This may be a read error, as it is one base from a much larger clone. V and J are TRBV6-6 and TRBJ2-1, with TRBD1 matching over 9 bases. CDR3 length: 12 residues. With V trimmed by 6 bases and J by 10 bases, 4 bases remained unmatched. Germline CDR1 MNHNY, CDR2 SVGAGI (reference sequence). CDR3 protein: CASRDRGYEQFF. In DNA form, the CDR3 reads TGTGCCAGCAGGGACAGGGGCTACGAGCAGTTCTTC.

This chain connects TRBV7-2 to TRBJ2-3; 13 positions agree with TRBD2. V dropped 5 bases and J dropped 3; count of bases not matched to a gene: 8. This CDR3 region has 17 residues. Germline V gives CDR1 SGHTA, CDR2 FQGNSA. The CDR3 nucleotides read TGTGCCAGCAGCCTCCAGACTAGCGGGGGGAATACAGATACGCAGTATTTT. Protein: CASSLQTSGGNTDTQYF.

There are a few counts of this clonotype. CDR3 region: CASSQAPGAGSSTDTQYF. CDR3 coding DNA: TGCGCCAGCAGCCAGGCCCCCGGCGCGGGGAGTAGCACAGATACGCAGTATTTT. The gene calls are TRBV4-3 and TRBJ2-3; D is perhaps TRBD2 (6 bases). This CDR3 region has 18 residues. Per germline, CDR1 LGHNA and CDR2 YSLEER. Trimming cost V 3 bases and J 0 bases, with 19 bases left between them.

As regards this clonotype: The junction and the germline gene differ at one end; a read error may be behind it. The V call is TRBV4-3, the J call TRBJ1-1, with a weak D call TRBD1 (5 bases). The CDR3 is 16 amino acids. CDR1 and CDR2 from the germline V gene are LGHNA and YSLEER. The CDR3 sequence: CARSQEARASNTEAFF. CDR3 coding DNA: TGCGCCAGAAGCCAAGAGGCCAGGGCCTCGAACACTGAAGCTTTCTTT.

The chain combines TRBV2 with TRBJ2-2, with TRBD2 identical over 11 bases. The CDR3 sequence is 16 residues long. The junction had 7 bases not matched to a gene; V was cut back by 6 bases and J by 4 bases. The germline V gene has CDR1 SNHLY and CDR2 FYNNEI. CDR3 amino acids: CASREGLAGGTGELFF. Here the CDR3 DNA reads TGTGCCAGCAGGGAGGGGCTAGCGGGGGGCACCGGGGAGCTGTTTTTT.

The chain employs TRBV20-1 and TRBJ2-1; tentative D call: TRBD1 (5 bases). Trimming took off 3 bases at V and 4 bases at J, with 7 bases between the two ends. This CDR3 is 12 amino acids long. The V gene's germline CDR1 is DFQATT and CDR2 SNEGSKA (reference sequence). CDR3 region: CSASDSYNEQFF. DNA of the CDR3: TGCAGTGCTAGCGACAGTTACAATGAGCAGTTCTTC.

This clonotype was observed a few times. The V gene is TRBV7-7, the J gene TRBJ2-1; perhaps TRBD1 as D (5 bases). The germline V gene has CDR1 SSHAT and CDR2 FNYEAQ (reference sequence). V was clipped by 2 bases and J by 8 bases, with 13 bases between them. CDR3 length equals 14 residues. This chain's CDR3 is CASSLRLGAYEQFF. In nucleotides, the CDR3 is TGTGCCAGCAGCTTAAGGTTAGGGGCCTATGAGCAGTTCTTC.

This clonotype was seen repeatedly, ten times or more. This chain links TRBV6-2 or TRBV6-3 with TRBJ2-7; D possibly uses TRBD1 or TRBD2 (5 bases each). The ends were cut back, 2 bases at V and 6 bases at J, with 14 bases in the middle. The CDR3 has 14 residues. CDR1 is MNHEY, CDR2 SVGEGT, per germline. CDR3 loop: CASSYDRGASEQYF. The CDR3 DNA is TGTGCCAGCAGTTACGACCGAGGGGCCTCCGAGCAGTACTTC.